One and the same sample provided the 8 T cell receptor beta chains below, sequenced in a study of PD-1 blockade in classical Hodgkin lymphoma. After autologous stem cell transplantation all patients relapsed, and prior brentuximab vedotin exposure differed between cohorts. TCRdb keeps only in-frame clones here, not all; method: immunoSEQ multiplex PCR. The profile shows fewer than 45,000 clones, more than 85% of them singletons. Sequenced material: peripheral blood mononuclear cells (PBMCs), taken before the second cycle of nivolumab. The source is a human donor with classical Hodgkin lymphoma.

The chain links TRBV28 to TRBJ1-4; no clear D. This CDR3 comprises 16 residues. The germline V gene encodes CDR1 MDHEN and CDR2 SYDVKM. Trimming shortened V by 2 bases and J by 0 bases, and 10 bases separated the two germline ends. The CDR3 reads CASSLATFPTNEKLFF. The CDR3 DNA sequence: TGTGCCAGCAGTTTAGCCACCTTCCCAACTAATGAAAAACTGTTTTTT.

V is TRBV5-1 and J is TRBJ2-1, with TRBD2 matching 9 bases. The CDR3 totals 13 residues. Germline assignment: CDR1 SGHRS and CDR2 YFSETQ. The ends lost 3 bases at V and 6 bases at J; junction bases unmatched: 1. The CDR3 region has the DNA TGCGCCAGCAGCTCACTAGCGGGCAATGAGCAGTTCTTC. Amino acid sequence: CASSSLAGNEQFF.

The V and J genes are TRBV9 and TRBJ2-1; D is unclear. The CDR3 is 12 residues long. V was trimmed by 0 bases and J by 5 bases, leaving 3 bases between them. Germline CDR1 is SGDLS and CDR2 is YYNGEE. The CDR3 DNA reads TGTGCCAGCAGCGTAGCTGACAATGAGCAGTTCTTC. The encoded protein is CASSVADNEQFF.

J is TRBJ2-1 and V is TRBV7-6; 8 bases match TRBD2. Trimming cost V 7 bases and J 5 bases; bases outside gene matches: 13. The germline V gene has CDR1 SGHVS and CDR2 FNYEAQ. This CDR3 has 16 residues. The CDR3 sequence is CASTPGPSGRDNEQFF. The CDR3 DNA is TGTGCCAGCACTCCCGGTCCGAGCGGGAGAGACAATGAGCAGTTCTTC.

Written as DNA, the CDR3 is TGCGCCAGCAGCTTTGGCAGCAACACAGATACGCAGTATTTT. Protein sequence: CASSFGSNTDTQYF. The chain combines TRBV5-1 with TRBJ2-3; D is unresolved. V was clipped by 2 bases and J by 2 bases, with 9 bases between them. CDR1 SGHRS and CDR2 YFSETQ come from the germline V gene. CDR3 length: 14 amino acids.

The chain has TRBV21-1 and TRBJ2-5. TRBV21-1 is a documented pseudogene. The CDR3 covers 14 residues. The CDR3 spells CASSKGSGEETQYF. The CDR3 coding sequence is TGTGCCAGCAGCAAAGGGTCGGGCGAAGAGACCCAGTACTTC.

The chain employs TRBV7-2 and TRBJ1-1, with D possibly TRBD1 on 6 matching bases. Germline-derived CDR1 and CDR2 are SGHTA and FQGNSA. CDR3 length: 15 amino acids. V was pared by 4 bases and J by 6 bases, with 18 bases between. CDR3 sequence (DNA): TGTGCCAGCAGCTCCTCTCGAGGGGGAACGGCTGAAGCTTTCTTT. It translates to CASSSSRGGTAEAFF.

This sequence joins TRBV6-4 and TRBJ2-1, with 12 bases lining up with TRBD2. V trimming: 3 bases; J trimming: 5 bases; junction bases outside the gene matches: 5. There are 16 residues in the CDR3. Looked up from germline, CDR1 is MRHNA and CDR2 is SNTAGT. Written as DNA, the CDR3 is TGTGCCAGCAGTGAAGCCGGGACTAGCGGGCACAATGAGCAGTTCTTC. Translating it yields CASSEAGTSGHNEQFF.